Sequencing of this T cell receptor (beta chain) was carried out in a study of cytomegalovirus exposure and HLA in healthy donors. 13 Jbeta primers and 60 Vbeta primers were used for the PCR. The data were produced by immunoSEQ multiplex PCR, yet TCRdb's version contains in-frame clones alone and is incomplete. The sample consists of some 65,000 clones, over 50% of them appearing once. Trimming stripped 9 bases from V and 3 bases from J, with 12 bases between. Germline CDR1 LNHDA, CDR2 SQIVND (reference sequence). The CDR3 spans 12 residues. The V gene is TRBV19, the J gene TRBJ2-7; D possibly corresponds to TRBD1 (5 bases). Sequenced sample: PBMCs. This clonotype originated in a man aged 25 to 45 in good health and CMV-seronegative. The CDR3: CASNDQGYEQYF. For the CDR3, the DNA is TGTGCCAGCAACGACCAGGGCTACGAGCAGTACTTC.